This is a list of T cell receptor beta chains from one sample in a study of molecular identifiers for immune sequencing clone quantification. TCRdb reprocessed the PCR reads via MiXCR and lists one record per CDR3 protein. The sample has over 600,000 distinct CDR3 sequences, 15% to 20% seen once; the top ten hold around 0.86%. Input material: naive CD8+ T cells from blood, with Jurkat cell RNA spiked in. Receptors originate from a human donor in good health. Some libraries in this study had Jurkat cell RNA spiked in. CDR3s include the opening cysteine and the closing phenylalanine or tryptophan. Fields, in order: J gene, V gene, D gene, CDR3 protein. A D gene is named only where the DNA matches it firmly.

>TRBJ2-1|TRBV3-1|TRBD2
CASSHVYRDYSYNEQFF
>TRBJ2-7|TRBV25-1|.
CAILDGDSYEQYF
>TRBJ2-2|TRBV19|.
CASSMDVGGAGELFF
>TRBJ2-7|TRBV5-6|.
CASSLGTVPEQYF
>TRBJ2-3|TRBV7-9|.
CASSPGPPPTDTQYF
>TRBJ2-7|TRBV7-6|.
CASSLGRSSYEQDF
>TRBJ2-7|TRBV19|TRBD1
CASSTGTGLTYEQYF
>TRBJ2-5|TRBV7-9|.
CASSSWDSKETQYF
>TRBJ1-2|TRBV2|TRBD1
CASSEAGQAPNYGYAF
>TRBJ2-7|TRBV27|TRBD2
CASSLLGEGSGGLEQYF
>TRBJ2-7|TRBV27|.
CASSLSGALRPYEQYF
>TRBJ2-7|TRBV28|.
CASSFGSNYEQYF
>TRBJ1-1|TRBV6-5|.
CASSNQAEAFF
>TRBJ1-2|TRBV4-3|TRBD1
CASSQDTGTGVGLFGYTF
>TRBJ2-1|TRBV28|.
CASSFKVRVRNEQFF
>TRBJ2-5|TRBV10-3|.
CATPSGDPLVETQYF